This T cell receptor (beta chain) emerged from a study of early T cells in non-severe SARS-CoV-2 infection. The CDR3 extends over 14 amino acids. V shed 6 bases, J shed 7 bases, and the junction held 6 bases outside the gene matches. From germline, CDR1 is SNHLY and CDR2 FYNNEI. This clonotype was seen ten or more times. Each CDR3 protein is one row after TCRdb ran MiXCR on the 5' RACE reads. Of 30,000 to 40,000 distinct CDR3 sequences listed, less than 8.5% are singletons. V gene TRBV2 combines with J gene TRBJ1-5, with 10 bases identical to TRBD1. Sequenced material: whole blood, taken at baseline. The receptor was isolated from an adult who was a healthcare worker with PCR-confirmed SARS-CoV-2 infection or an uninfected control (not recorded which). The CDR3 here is CASRGTGVQQPQHF. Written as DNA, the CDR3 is TGTGCCAGCAGAGGGACAGGGGTCCAGCAGCCCCAGCATTTT.